This is a list of T cell receptor beta chains from one sample in a study of cytomegalovirus exposure and HLA in healthy donors. Only in-frame clones appear in the TCRdb table, and some are missing; sequencing was by immunoSEQ multiplex PCR. This sample yields 55,000 to 70,000 clones, of which 83% are seen a single time; 1.6% belongs to the top ten. Sequences were obtained from PBMCs. These receptors came from a human donor in good health. The CDR3 runs from the conserved cysteine through the conserved F or W. D genes are given only for firm matches. The size field is filled for only some rows; it gives once, few, many or a size class.

j_call | v_call | cdr3_length | d_call | clone_size | cdr3_aa | cdr3_nt
TRBJ2-1 | TRBV7-2 | 15 | TRBD2 | - | CASSTRTSGRLEQFF | TGTGCCAGCAGCACTCGGACTAGCGGGAGGCTCGAGCAGTTCTTC
TRBJ1-4 | TRBV25-1 | 15 | - | - | CASSEAGATNEKLFF | TGTGCCAGCAGTGAGGCAGGTGCAACTAATGAAAAACTGTTTTTT
TRBJ2-3 | TRBV28 | 15 | - | - | CASSFLKGGTDTQYF | TGTGCCAGCAGTTTTTTGAAGGGGGGCACAGATACGCAGTATTTT
TRBJ2-1 | TRBV2 | 15 | TRBD1 | - | CASRKGQGDDNEQFF | TGTGCCAGCAGGAAGGGACAGGGGGATGACAATGAGCAGTTCTTC
TRBJ2-3 | TRBV4-3 | 18 | TRBD2 | - | CASSQDQVAGGITDTQYF | TGCGCCAGCAGCCAAGATCAGGTAGCGGGGGGTATCACAGATACGCAGTATTTT
TRBJ2-5 | TRBV15 | 13 | - | - | CATSRAQQETQYF | TGTGCCACCAGCAGAGCACAGCAAGAGACCCAGTACTTC
TRBJ1-6 | TRBV2 | 15 | - | - | CASNWSGPYNSPLHF | TGTGCCAGCAACTGGTCGGGTCCCTATAATTCACCCCTCCACTTT
TRBJ2-5 | TRBV4-1 | 16 | TRBD2 | - | CASSQDGLAGAETQYF | TGCGCCAGCAGCCAAGACGGACTAGCGGGAGCGGAGACCCAGTACTTC
TRBJ1-2 | TRBV11-2 | 16 | TRBD1 | once | CASSFNYGTGPYGYTF | TGTGCCAGCAGCTTCAATTACGGGACAGGCCCCTATGGCTACACCTTC
TRBJ2-7 | TRBV5-4 | 15 | - | once | CASSDPVRGGGEQYF | TGTGCCAGCAGCGACCCCGTCAGAGGGGGTGGGGAGCAGTACTTC
TRBJ2-3 | TRBV20-1 | 11 | - | - | CSVWRLNTQYF | TGCAGTGTTTGGAGGCTAAATACGCAGTATTTT
TRBJ1-5 | TRBV7-6 | 15 | TRBD1 | large | CATLSRDRGVQPQHF | TGTGCCACCCTATCGCGGGACAGGGGTGTCCAGCCCCAGCATTTT
TRBJ2-3 | TRBV4-3 | 15 | - | - | CASSPRGGSTDTQYF | TGCGCCAGCAGCCCAAGGGGCGGAAGCACAGATACGCAGTATTTT
TRBJ2-3 | TRBV4-2 | 16 | TRBD1 | - | CASSQTGQGVTDTQYF | TGTGCCAGCAGCCAGACGGGACAGGGAGTCACAGATACGCAGTATTTT
TRBJ2-1 | TRBV28 | 15 | TRBD2 | - | CASSVPSSGINEQFF | TGTGCCAGCAGTGTCCCCAGTAGCGGGATAAATGAGCAGTTCTTC
TRBJ2-1 | TRBV5-1 | 15 | TRBD2 | - | CASSSPGRGDNEQFF | TGCGCCAGCAGCTCCCCTGGGAGGGGTGACAATGAGCAGTTCTTC
TRBJ1-2 | TRBV5-6 | 12 | - | - | CASSSTAYGYTF | TGTGCCAGCAGCTCGACAGCCTATGGCTACACCTTC
TRBJ2-5 | TRBV7-3 | 13 | - | - | CASSSVPQETQYF | TGTGCCAGCAGCTCAGTGCCTCAAGAGACCCAGTACTTC
TRBJ2-1 | TRBV6-5 | 15 | TRBD2 | - | CASSKTSGRPYEQFF | TGTGCCAGCAGTAAGACTAGCGGGAGGCCCTATGAGCAGTTCTTC
TRBJ2-2 | TRBV13 | 15 | - | few | CASSSRQRNTGELFF | TGTGCCAGCAGCTCACGACAGCGTAACACCGGGGAGCTGTTTTTT
TRBJ1-1 | TRBV19 | 15 | TRBD1 | once | CASSSNRGLGTEAFF | TGTGCCAGTAGTAGCAACAGGGGGCTGGGCACTGAAGCTTTCTTT
TRBJ1-1 | TRBV27 | 17 | - | - | CASRPGVGTFVNTEAFF | TGTGCCAGCAGGCCCGGGGTTGGTACCTTCGTGAACACTGAAGCTTTCTTT
TRBJ2-1 | TRBV16 | 16 | TRBD2 | - | CASSQYGDYHYNEQFF | TGTGCCAGCAGCCAATACGGGGACTACCACTACAATGAGCAGTTCTTC
TRBJ1-1 | TRBV18 | 15 | TRBD1 | - | CASSPSRDRGAEAFF | TGTGCCAGCTCACCATCGAGGGACAGGGGCGCTGAAGCTTTCTTT
TRBJ1-1 | TRBV30 | 12 | - | - | CAWSRGINEAFF | TGTGCCTGGAGTAGGGGGATAAATGAAGCTTTCTTT
TRBJ1-5 | TRBV2 | 15 | TRBD1 | - | CASSRDRGGNQPQHF | TGTGCCAGCAGCAGGGACAGGGGAGGCAATCAGCCCCAGCATTTT
TRBJ1-2 | TRBV5-6 | 17 | - | - | CASSLAWAGGVNYGYTF | TGTGCCAGCAGCTTGGCCTGGGCAGGAGGTGTTAACTATGGCTACACCTTC
TRBJ2-1 | TRBV10-1 | 18 | TRBD2 | - | CASSPARTSGRAGNEQFF | TGCGCCAGCAGTCCCGCGCGGACTAGCGGGAGGGCGGGTAATGAGCAGTTCTTC
TRBJ1-2 | TRBV20-1 | 10 | - | - | CSAPSDGYTF | TGCAGTGCTCCGAGTGATGGCTACACCTTC
TRBJ2-5 | TRBV10-3 | 13 | - | - | CAISESRLETQYF | TGTGCCATCAGTGAGTCGCGTCTCGAGACCCAGTACTTC